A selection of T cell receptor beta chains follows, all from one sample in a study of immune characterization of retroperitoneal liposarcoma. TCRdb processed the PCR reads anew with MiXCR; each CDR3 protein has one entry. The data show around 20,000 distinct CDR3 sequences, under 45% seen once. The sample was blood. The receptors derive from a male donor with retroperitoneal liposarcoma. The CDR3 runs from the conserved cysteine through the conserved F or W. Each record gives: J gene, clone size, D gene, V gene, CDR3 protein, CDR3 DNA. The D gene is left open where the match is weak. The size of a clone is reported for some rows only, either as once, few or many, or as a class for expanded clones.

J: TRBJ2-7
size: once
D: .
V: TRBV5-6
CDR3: CASSLRTGTASYEQYF
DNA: TGTGCCAGCAGCTTGCGAACCGGGACGGCCTCCTACGAGCAGTACTTC

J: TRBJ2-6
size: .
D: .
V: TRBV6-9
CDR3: CASKQPSGPNVLAF
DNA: TGTGCCAGCAAGCAGCCCTCTGGGCCCAACGTCCTGGCTTTC

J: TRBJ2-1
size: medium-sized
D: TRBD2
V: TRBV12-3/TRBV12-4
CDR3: CASSFRTSGVNEQFF
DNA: TGTGCCAGCAGTTTTCGGACTAGCGGGGTTAATGAGCAGTTCTTC

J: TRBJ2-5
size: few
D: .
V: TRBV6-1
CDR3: CASTQGETQYF
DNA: TGTGCCAGCACCCAGGGAGAGACCCAGTACTTC

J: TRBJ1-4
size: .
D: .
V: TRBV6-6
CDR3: CASSYQRSEKLFF
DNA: TGTGCCAGCAGTTACCAACGGAGTGAAAAACTGTTTTTT

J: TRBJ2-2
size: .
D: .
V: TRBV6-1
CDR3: CASSADGQGRLFF
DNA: TGTGCCAGCAGTGCAGACGGGCAGGGGAGGCTGTTTTTT

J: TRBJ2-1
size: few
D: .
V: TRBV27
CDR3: CASSQTGSSYEQFF
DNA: TGTGCCAGCAGCCAGACAGGCAGCTCCTACGAGCAGTTCTTC

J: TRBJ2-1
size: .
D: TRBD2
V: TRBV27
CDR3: CASRGLLVSMEQFF
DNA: TGTGCCAGCAGGGGACTACTCGTTAGTATGGAGCAGTTCTTC

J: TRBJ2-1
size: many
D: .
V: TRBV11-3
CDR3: CASSPLGVLSYEQFF
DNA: TGTGCCAGCAGCCCCCTGGGGGTATTGAGCTACGAGCAGTTCTTC

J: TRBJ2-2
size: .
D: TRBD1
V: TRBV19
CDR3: CASSPRTGADTGELFF
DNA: TGTGCCAGTAGTCCGCGGACAGGGGCGGATACCGGGGAGCTGTTTTTT

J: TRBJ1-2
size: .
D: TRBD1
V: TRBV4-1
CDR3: CASSFRGGDGYTF
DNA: TGCGCCAGCAGCTTCAGGGGGGGGGATGGCTACACCTTC

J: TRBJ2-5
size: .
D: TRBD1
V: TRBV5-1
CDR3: CASSLARGLGTQYF
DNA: TGCGCCAGCAGCTTGGCCAGGGGGCTTGGGACCCAGTACTTC

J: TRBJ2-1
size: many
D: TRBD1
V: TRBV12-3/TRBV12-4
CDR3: CASSSPGQADEQFF
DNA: TGTGCCAGCAGTTCGCCGGGACAGGCGGACGAGCAGTTCTTC

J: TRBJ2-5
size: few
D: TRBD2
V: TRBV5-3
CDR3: CASSRAASGGQGETQYF
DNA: TGTGCCAGCAGCCGAGCGGCTAGCGGGGGTCAGGGGGAGACCCAGTACTTC

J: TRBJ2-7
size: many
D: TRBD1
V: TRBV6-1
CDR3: CASSRGQGSSYEQYF
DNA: TGTGCCAGCAGCCGGGGACAGGGGAGCTCCTACGAGCAGTACTTC

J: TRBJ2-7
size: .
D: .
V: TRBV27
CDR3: CASSARNNNNEQYF
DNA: TGTGCCAGCAGCGCGCGGAACAATAACAATGAGCAGTACTTC

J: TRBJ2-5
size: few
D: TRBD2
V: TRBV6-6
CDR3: CASSYPREGHSYNEQYF
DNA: TGTGCCAGCAGTTACCCGAGGGAGGGCCATTCCTACAATGAGCAGTACTTC

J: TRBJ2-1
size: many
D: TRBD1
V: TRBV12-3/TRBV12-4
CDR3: CASSSQQGAYNEQFF
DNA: TGTGCCAGCAGTTCCCAACAGGGGGCCTACAATGAGCAGTTCTTC

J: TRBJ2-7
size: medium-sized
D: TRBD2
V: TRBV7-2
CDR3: CASSLVGASGRGNEQYF
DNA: TGTGCCAGCAGCTTAGTCGGGGCTAGCGGGAGAGGGAATGAGCAGTACTTC

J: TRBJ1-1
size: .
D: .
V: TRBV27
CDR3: CASSLGTGSLGGTEAFF
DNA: TGTGCCAGCAGTTTGGGTACAGGCTCTTTAGGGGGCACTGAAGCTTTCTTT

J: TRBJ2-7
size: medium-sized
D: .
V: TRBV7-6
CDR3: CASSSGQWEEQYF
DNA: TGTGCCAGCAGCTCCGGACAGTGGGAGGAGCAGTACTTC

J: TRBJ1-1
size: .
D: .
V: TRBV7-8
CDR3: CASSLTQAGTEAFF
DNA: TGTGCCAGCAGCTTAACCCAGGCGGGCACTGAAGCTTTCTTT

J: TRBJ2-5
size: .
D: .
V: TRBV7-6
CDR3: CASSAGTRETQYF
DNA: TGTGCCAGCAGCGCAGGGACAAGGGAGACCCAGTACTTC

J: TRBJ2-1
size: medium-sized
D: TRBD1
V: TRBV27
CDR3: CASNPGTGVHNEQFF
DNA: TGTGCCAGCAATCCCGGGACAGGGGTTCACAATGAGCAGTTCTTC

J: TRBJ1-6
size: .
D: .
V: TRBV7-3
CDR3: CASRARVGGAPLHF
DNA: TGTGCCAGCAGGGCCCGGGTTGGGGGGGCACCCCTCCACTTT

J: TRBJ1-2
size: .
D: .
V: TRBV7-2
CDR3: CASSSDAGVRYGYTF
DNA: TGTGCCAGCAGCTCGGACGCAGGGGTGCGCTATGGCTACACCTTC

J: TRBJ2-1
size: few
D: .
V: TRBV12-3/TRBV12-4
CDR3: CASSPLVDEQFF
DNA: TGTGCCAGCAGTCCCCTTGTGGATGAGCAGTTCTTC

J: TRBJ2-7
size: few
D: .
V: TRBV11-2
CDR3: CASSSKVYEQYF
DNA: TGTGCCAGCAGCTCAAAGGTTTACGAGCAGTACTTC

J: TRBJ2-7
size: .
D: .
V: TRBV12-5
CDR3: CASALGSSYDQYF
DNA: TGTGCTAGCGCCCTAGGCAGCTCCTACGACCAGTACTTC

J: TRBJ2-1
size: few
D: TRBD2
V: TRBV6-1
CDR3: CASRGMAGGRYNEQFF
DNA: TGTGCCAGCCGTGGGATGGCGGGAGGGAGATACAATGAGCAGTTCTTC

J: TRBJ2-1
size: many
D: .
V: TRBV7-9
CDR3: CASSFSQGSNEQFF
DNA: TGTGCCAGCAGCTTTTCACAGGGCAGTAATGAGCAGTTCTTC

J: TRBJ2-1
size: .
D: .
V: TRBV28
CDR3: CASIQRGILRYEQFF
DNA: TGTGCCAGCATCCAGAGAGGGATTTTAAGGTACGAGCAGTTCTTC

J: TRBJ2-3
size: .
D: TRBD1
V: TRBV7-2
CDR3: CASQTGRTQYF
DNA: TGTGCCAGCCAGACAGGGCGAACGCAGTATTTT

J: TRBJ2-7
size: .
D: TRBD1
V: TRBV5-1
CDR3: CASQHLQGAYEQYF
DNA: TGCGCCAGCCAGCATCTCCAGGGGGCCTACGAGCAGTACTTC

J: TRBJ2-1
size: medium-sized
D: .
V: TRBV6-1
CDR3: CASSRPLDHNEQFF
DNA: TGTGCCAGCAGTCGTCCCCTGGATCACAATGAGCAGTTCTTC

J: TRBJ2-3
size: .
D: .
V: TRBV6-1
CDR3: CASREVGGGWKDTQYF
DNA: TGTGCCAGCAGGGAAGTTGGGGGCGGGTGGAAAGATACGCAGTATTTT

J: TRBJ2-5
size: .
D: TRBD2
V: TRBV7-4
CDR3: CASSLDGTSGRETQYF
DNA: TGTGCCAGCAGCTTAGATGGGACTAGCGGGAGAGAGACCCAGTACTTC

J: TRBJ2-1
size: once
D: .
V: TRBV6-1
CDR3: CASSPDSWEQFF
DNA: TGTGCCAGCAGTCCTGACAGTTGGGAACAGTTCTTC

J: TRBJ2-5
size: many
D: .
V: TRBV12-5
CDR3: CASGQMMYQYF
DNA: TGTGCTAGTGGTCAGATGATGTACCAGTACTTC

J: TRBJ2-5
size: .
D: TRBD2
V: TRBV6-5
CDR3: CASSGRRAGMQYF
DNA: TGTGCCAGCAGCGGGCGGAGAGCGGGGATGCAGTACTTC

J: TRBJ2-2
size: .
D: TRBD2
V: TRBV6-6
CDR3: CASSYSLAGGPTGELFF
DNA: TGTGCCAGCAGTTACTCTCTAGCGGGAGGGCCAACCGGGGAGCTGTTTTTT

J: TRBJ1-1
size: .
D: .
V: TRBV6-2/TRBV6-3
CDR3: CASFSRGGHTAAFF
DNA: TGTGCCAGCTTTTCCCGAGGGGGACACACTGCAGCTTTCTTT

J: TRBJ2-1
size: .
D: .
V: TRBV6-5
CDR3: CASSYLWSSYEQFF
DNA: TGTGCCAGCAGTTACCTGTGGAGCTCCTACGAGCAGTTCTTC

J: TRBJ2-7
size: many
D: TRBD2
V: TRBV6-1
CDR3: CASSSGTSGSAEQYF
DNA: TGTGCCAGCAGTTCCGGGACTAGCGGGAGCGCTGAGCAGTACTTC

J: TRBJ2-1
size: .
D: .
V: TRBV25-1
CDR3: CASSESGGPTYF
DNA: TGTGCCAGCAGTGAATCTGGAGGCCCCACGTACTTC

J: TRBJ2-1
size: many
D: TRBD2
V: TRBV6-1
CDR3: CASRRGYGSTGDINEQFF
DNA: TGTGCCAGCAGGCGGGGGTATGGGTCGACGGGAGATATAAATGAGCAGTTCTTC

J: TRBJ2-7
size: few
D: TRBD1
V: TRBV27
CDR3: CASSYTGGNEQYF
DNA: TGTGCCAGCAGTTATACAGGGGGAAACGAGCAGTACTTC

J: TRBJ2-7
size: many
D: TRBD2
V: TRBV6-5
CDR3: CASTLQLAGTSYEQYF
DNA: TGTGCCAGCACCCTCCAACTAGCGGGAACCTCCTACGAGCAGTACTTC

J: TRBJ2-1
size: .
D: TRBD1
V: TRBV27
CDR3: CASRRPGQGGEQFF
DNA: TGTGCCAGCAGACGCCCGGGACAGGGTGGTGAGCAGTTCTTC

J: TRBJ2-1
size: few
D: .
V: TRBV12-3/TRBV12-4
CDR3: CASKPEANEQFF
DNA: TGTGCCAGCAAGCCGGAGGCTAATGAGCAGTTCTTC

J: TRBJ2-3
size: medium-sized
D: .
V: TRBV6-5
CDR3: CASSYSYNADTQYF
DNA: TGTGCCAGCAGTTACAGCTACAACGCGGATACGCAGTATTTT

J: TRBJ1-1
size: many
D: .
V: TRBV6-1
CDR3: CASSGRGALNTEAFF
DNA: TGTGCCAGCAGTGGAAGGGGGGCCCTGAACACTGAAGCTTTCTTT

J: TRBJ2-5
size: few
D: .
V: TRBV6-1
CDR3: CASSEVTGQETQYF
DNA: TGTGCCAGCAGTGAAGTAACAGGACAAGAGACCCAGTACTTC

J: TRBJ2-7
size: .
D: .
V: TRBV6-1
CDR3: CASTKGGPQYF
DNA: TGTGCCAGCACCAAGGGAGGCCCGCAGTACTTC

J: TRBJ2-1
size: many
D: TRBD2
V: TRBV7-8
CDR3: CASSANRRGAQYQETQFF
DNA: TGTGCCAGCAGCGCAAATAGGCGGGGGGCCCAGTACCAAGAGACCCAGTTCTTC

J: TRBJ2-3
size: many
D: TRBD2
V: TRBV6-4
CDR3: CASSERGGTDTQYF
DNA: TGTGCCAGCAGTGAGCGGGGGGGCACAGATACGCAGTATTTT

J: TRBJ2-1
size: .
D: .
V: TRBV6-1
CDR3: CASSLYQETQFF
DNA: TGTGCCAGCAGTCTCTATCAAGAGACCCAGTTCTTC

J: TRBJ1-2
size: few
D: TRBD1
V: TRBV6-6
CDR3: CASSYRDRGNYGYTF
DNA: TGTGCCAGCAGTTACCGGGACAGGGGGAACTATGGCTACACCTTC

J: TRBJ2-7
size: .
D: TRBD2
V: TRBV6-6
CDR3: CARGSLAGRYEQYF
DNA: TGTGCCAGGGGGAGTCTAGCGGGTCGCTACGAGCAGTACTTC